The T cell receptor beta chain described here comes from a study of vaccination and CD4 T cells after COVID-19. Study results and limitations: For convalescent patients, a median about 86% of reactive clones surfaced exclusively after vaccination.

As regards this clonotype: Its specificity is unknown.

The treatment here: roughly nine-day PBMC culture with coronavirus spike peptide pools or control peptides (ViraFEST assay). Germline V gene lookup returns CDR1 SEHNR and CDR2 FQNEAQ (reference sequence). Trimming took 2 bases from V and 0 from J, leaving 18 bases between them. CDR3 size: 18 residues. Sequence data for DNA of cultured CD4+ T cells were generated by the Oncomine TCR Beta short-read assay. TCRdb independently ran MiXCR on the PCR reads; one entry per CDR3 protein. The repertoire has about 16,000 distinct CDR3 sequences, approximately 54% of them found once; the top ten carry 6.5% to 9%.

The chain couples TRBV7-9 to TRBJ2-3; the D gene is possibly TRBD2 (7 bases). This TCR came from a human donor who had recovered from COVID-19. The specimen sequenced was CD4+ T cells from blood, cultured in vitro. CDR3 DNA sequence: TGTGCCAGCAGCTTATGGGCGGGGGCCCTAACTAGCACAGATACGCAGTATTTT. Translation gives CASSLWAGALTSTDTQYF.